Each of the 17 T cell receptor beta chains below was sequenced from the same sample in a study of cytomegalovirus exposure and HLA in healthy donors (TCRdb year 2017). Library prep was done by the immunoSEQ multiplex PCR assay. A mixture of 60 forward primers for TCR Vbeta segments and 13 reverse primers for TCR Jbeta segments was used in the multiplex PCR. In TCRdb, the immuneACCESS table is reduced to in-frame sequences with V and J assigned. These tables do not hold every clone; where another copy was compared, an unresolved V gene accounts for under half, and the others remain unexplained. The sample table holds 150,000 to 200,000 clones, of which 70% were seen once. The ten biggest clones cover approximately 5% of the sample. Sequenced: PBMCs. The receptors here all came from a man aged 18 to 30 in good health and CMV-seropositive.

This clone has a single count. The gene calls are TRBV29-1 and TRBJ1-2, with unresolved D. V shed 3 bases and J shed 8 bases, with 13 bases lying between them. CDR1 and CDR2 (germline): SQVTM, ANQGSEA. The CDR3 loop spans 12 amino acids. The CDR3 loop reads CSVDGQSWGYTF. Here the CDR3 DNA reads TGCAGCGTTGATGGGCAGTCATGGGGCTACACCTTC.

The CDR3, as DNA: TGTGCCAGCAGCTCAGACAGGGCAGGTGGCTACACCTTC. Protein: CASSSDRAGGYTF. This sequence joins TRBV7-2 and TRBJ1-2; 7 bases are shared with TRBD1. V gave up 4 bases and J gave up 7 bases; unmatched junction bases: 6. This CDR3 has 13 residues. From germline, CDR1 is SGHTA and CDR2 FQGNSA.

The V and J genes are TRBV19 and TRBJ1-5; D is possibly TRBD1 (6 bases). Per the germline V gene, CDR1 is LNHDA and CDR2 is SQIVND (reference sequence). Trimming stripped 6 bases from V and 7 bases from J, with 22 bases between. The length of the CDR3 is 16 residues. CDR3 region: CASRWTERGFGQPQHF. The CDR3 coding sequence is TGTGCCAGTAGATGGACAGAGAGGGGGTTCGGGCAGCCCCAGCATTTT. Together with reference TRBV19 and TRBJ1-5, the CDR3 gives the full variable domain: DGGITQSPKYLFRKEGQNVTLSCEQNLNHDAMYWYRQDPGQGLRLIYYSQIVNDFQKGDIAEGYSVSREKKESFPLTVTSAQKNPTAFYLCASRWTERGFGQPQHFGDGTRLSIL.

This chain joins TRBV4-1 and TRBJ2-2; no clear D. The CDR3 spans 17 residues. CDR1 and CDR2 from the germline V gene are MGHRA and YSYEKL. V shed 2 bases and J shed 6 bases, with 19 bases lying between them. The CDR3 bases are TGCGCCAGCAGCCAAATATCCTACGGAGTTAATCCCGGGGAGCTGTTTTTT. It yields the protein CASSQISYGVNPGELFF.

J is TRBJ1-2 and V is TRBV28; TRBD1 aligns across 8 bases. J lost 7 bases, V lost 6 bases, and 16 bases had no gene match. Per the germline V gene, CDR1 is MDHEN and CDR2 is SYDVKM. The CDR3 is 16 residues long. The CDR3 region is CASSLGGSGGRRGYTF. In nucleotides, the CDR3 is TGTGCCAGCAGCTTAGGGGGATCAGGGGGCAGACGTGGCTACACCTTC.

This clone came up a few times. V and J are TRBV6-4 and TRBJ2-1; 8 nucleotides agree with TRBD2. Germline trimming cut 3 bases from V and 2 bases from J; bases unmatched to any gene: 3. This CDR3 is 15 amino acids long. Germline CDR1 and CDR2: MRHNA and SNTAGT. The chain's CDR3 is CASSDLAGPYNEQFF. The CDR3 nucleotides are TGTGCCAGCAGTGATTTAGCGGGGCCCTACAATGAGCAGTTCTTC.

The gene calls are TRBV2 and TRBJ2-1; a weak D match, TRBD1 (5 bases). This CDR3 is built from 15 residues. Germline V gives CDR1 SNHLY, CDR2 FYNNEI. Trimming removed 3 bases from V and 5 bases from J, with 14 bases in between. The CDR3 region has the DNA TGTGCCAGCAGTGACTTAGTAGGGGTAGACAATGAGCAGTTCTTC. Translating gives CASSDLVGVDNEQFF.

The gene calls are TRBV5-1 and TRBJ1-1; no firm D call. Germline CDR1 SGHRS, CDR2 YFSETQ. The V end lost 0 bases, the J end lost 1 base, and 10 bases lay between the germline ends. The CDR3 runs 15 residues. The CDR3 is CASSLGAISNTEAFF. The DNA for the CDR3 is TGCGCCAGCAGCTTGGGGGCTATTTCGAACACTGAAGCTTTCTTT. Complete variable domain (other parts from reference TRBV5-1 and TRBJ1-1): KAGVTQTPRYLIKTRGQQVTLSCSPISGHRSVSWYQQTPGQGLQFLFEYFSETQRNKGNFPGRFSGRQFSNSRSEMNVSTLELGDSALYLCASSLGAISNTEAFFGQGTRLTVV.

The sample holds many counts of this clone. This chain joins TRBV19 and TRBJ2-1, with D tentatively TRBD2 (6 bases). V was cut by 3 bases and J by 7 bases, with 16 bases left in between. CDR3 size: 15 residues. From germline, CDR1 is LNHDA and CDR2 SQIVND (reference sequence). CDR3 amino acids: CASSIPGTGGNEQFF. As DNA, the CDR3 is TGTGCCAGTAGTATTCCTGGGACTGGGGGAAATGAGCAGTTCTTC.

The chain has TRBV4-2 and TRBJ1-6; D might be TRBD1 (5 bases). CDR1 and CDR2 (germline): LGHNA, YNFKEQ. V lost 2 bases and J lost 4, with 9 bases in between. CDR3 size: 15 residues. The CDR3 is CASSQPDSYNSPLHF. The CDR3 nucleotides read TGTGCCAGCAGCCAACCCGACAGTTATAATTCACCCCTCCACTTT.

CDR3 DNA: TGCGCCAGCAGCCAAGCACCCTGGAGGGTAGGTGGAAACACCATATATTTT. This codes for CASSQAPWRVGGNTIYF. V is TRBV4-1 and J is TRBJ1-3; D is unclear. Trimming shortened V by 1 base and J by 3 bases, and 16 bases separated the two germline ends. The germline CDR1 and CDR2 sequences are MGHRA and YSYEKL. The CDR3 runs 17 residues.

This clone showed up just a few times. V is TRBV11-2 and J is TRBJ2-7; the D gene is possibly TRBD2 (5 bases). This CDR3 is 14 amino acids long. Germline lookup yields CDR1 SGHAT and CDR2 FQNNGV. Trimming took 1 base from V and 3 from J, leaving 10 bases between them. The CDR3 spells CASSLGHRDYEQYV. CDR3 bases: TGTGCCAGCAGCTTAGGACATCGGGACTACGAGCAGTACGTC.

The chain links TRBV14 to TRBJ2-3, with a tentative D call TRBD1 (6 bases). Per germline, CDR1 SGHDN and CDR2 FVKESK. V dropped 5 bases and J dropped 2 bases, with 11 bases sitting between them. This CDR3 contains 14 residues. CDR3 protein: CASSKGQHTDTQYF. The CDR3 bases are TGTGCCAGCAGCAAAGGACAGCACACAGATACGCAGTATTTT.

The CDR3 loop is CASSLETGYGYTF. CDR3 nucleotides: TGCGCCAGCAGCTTGGAGACAGGGTACGGCTACACCTTC. The chain uses TRBV5-1 and TRBJ1-2, with 7 bases identical to TRBD1. The CDR3 covers 13 residues. Germline V gene lookup returns CDR1 SGHRS and CDR2 YFSETQ. Trimming removed 0 bases from V and 8 bases from J; junction bases left unmatched: 4.

The rearrangement uses TRBV7-9 and TRBJ1-5; 9 nucleotides agree with TRBD1. J lost 0 bases, V lost 2 bases, and 8 bases had no gene match. In germline, CDR1 is SEHNR, CDR2 FQNEAQ (reference sequence). This CDR3 is built from 18 residues. The DNA for the CDR3 is TGTGCCAGCAGCTTATCCCCCGGGACAGGGTATAGCAATCAGCCCCAGCATTTT. This codes for CASSLSPGTGYSNQPQHF.

This clone was detected only once. The chain combines TRBV5-4 with TRBJ1-2, with D possibly TRBD1 on 5 matching bases. Deletions cut 4 bases from V and 1 base from J, with 8 bases between. Germline lookup yields CDR1 SGHNT and CDR2 YYREEE (reference sequence). There are 13 residues in the CDR3. CDR3 sequence: CASSPDSNYGYTF. DNA of the CDR3: TGTGCCAGCAGCCCCGACAGTAACTATGGCTACACCTTC.

This chain joins TRBV27 and TRBJ2-1; 8 bases align to TRBD2. CDR1 MNHEY and CDR2 SMNVEV come from the germline V gene (reference sequence). This CDR3 has 12 residues. Trimming took 6 bases from V and 7 from J; bases not matched to a gene: 2. This CDR3 reads CASSGGANEQFF. CDR3 coding DNA: TGTGCCAGCAGCGGGGGGGCAAATGAGCAGTTCTTC.